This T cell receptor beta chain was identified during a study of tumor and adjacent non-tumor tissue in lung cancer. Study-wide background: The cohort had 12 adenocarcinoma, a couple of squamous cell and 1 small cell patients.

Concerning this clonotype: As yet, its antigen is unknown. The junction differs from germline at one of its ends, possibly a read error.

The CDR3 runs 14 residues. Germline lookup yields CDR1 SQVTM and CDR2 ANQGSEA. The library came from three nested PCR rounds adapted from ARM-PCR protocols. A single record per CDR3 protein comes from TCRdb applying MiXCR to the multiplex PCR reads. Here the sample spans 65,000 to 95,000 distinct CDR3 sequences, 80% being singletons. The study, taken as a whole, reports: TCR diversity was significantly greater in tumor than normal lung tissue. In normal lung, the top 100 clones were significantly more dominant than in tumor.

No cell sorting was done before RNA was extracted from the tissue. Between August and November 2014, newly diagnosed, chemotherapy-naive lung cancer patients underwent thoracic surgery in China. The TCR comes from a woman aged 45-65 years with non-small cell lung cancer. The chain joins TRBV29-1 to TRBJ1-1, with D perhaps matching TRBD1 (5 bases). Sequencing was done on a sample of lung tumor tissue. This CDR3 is CSVEALQGYTKAFF. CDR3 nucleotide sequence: TGCAGCGTTGAGGCCCTGCAGGGTTACACTAAAGCTTTCTTC.